The clone carrying this T cell receptor (beta chain) was seen a few times. What it binds is not known. Quantitative molecular-barcoded 5'-RACE generated the TCR beta libraries. One entry per CDR3 protein results from TCRdb running MiXCR on the 5' RACE reads. The data contain 750,000 to 850,000 distinct CDR3 sequences, about 11% of them singletons. The sample comes from a study of CD8 T cells in ankylosing spondylitis. Study-wide results and limits: Some motif variants had been reported before (in reactive arthritis synovial fluid and blood). The study identified a TCR beta motif of fewer than 10 highly homologous variants that appeared characteristic of ankylosing spondylitis blood. CD8+ by phenotype, disease-linked clones were relatively rare in peripheral blood. Reported data indicate significant enrichment of disease-linked clones within matched ankylosing spondylitis synovial fluid.

The TCR originated in a male donor with ankylosing spondylitis. Material for sequencing was blood, either unsorted or a sorted T cell fraction (not recorded which).

For the CDR3, the DNA is TGTGCCATCGGGGGTAGCGGGAGGGCCCTCAGGAACACCGGGGAGCTGTTTTTT. This encodes CAIGGSGRALRNTGELFF. This rearrangement joins TRBV10-3 to TRBJ2-2, with TRBD2 matching 11 bases. V lost 8 bases and J lost 1; bases outside the gene matches: 12. CDR3 length equals 18 residues. Looked up from germline, CDR1 is ENHRY and CDR2 is SYGVKD.